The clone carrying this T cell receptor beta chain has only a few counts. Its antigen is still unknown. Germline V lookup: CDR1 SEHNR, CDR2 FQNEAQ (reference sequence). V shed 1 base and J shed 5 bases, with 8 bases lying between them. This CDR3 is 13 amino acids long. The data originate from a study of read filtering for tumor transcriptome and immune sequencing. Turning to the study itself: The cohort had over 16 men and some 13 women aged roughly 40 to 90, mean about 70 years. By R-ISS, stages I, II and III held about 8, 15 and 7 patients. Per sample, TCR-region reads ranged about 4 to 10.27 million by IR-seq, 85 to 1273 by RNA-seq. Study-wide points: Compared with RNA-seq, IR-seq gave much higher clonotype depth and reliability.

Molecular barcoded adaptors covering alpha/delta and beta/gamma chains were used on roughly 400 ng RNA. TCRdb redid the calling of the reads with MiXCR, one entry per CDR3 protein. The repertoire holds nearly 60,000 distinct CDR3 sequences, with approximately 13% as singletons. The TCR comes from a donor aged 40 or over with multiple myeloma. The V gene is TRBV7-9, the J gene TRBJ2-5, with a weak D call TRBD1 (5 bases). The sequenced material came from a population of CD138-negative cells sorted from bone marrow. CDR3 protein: CASSLDRSETQYF. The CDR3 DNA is TGTGCCAGCAGCTTAGACAGGTCGGAGACCCAGTACTTC. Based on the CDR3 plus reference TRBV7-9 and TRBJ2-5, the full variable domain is DTGVSQNPRHKITKRGQNVTFRCDPISEHNRLYWYRQTLGQGPEFLTYFQNEAQLEKSRLLSDRFSAERPKGSFSTLEIQRTEQGDSAMYLCASSLDRSETQYFGPGTRLLVL.